The rows below give T cell receptor beta chains drawn from one sample of a study of PD-L1 blockade in urothelial cancer. TCRdb's copy holds only in-frame clones and misses some; the assay was immunoSEQ multiplex PCR. The data show 33,000 or so clones, roughly 87% seen once. The sequencing here drew on PBMCs, taken around atezolizumab (anti-PD-L1) treatment. These receptors were taken from a man aged 70 or older with urothelial cancer. Each CDR3 is given with its conserved first and last residue. D genes are given only for firm matches.

V,length,D,J,DNA,CDR3
TRBV18,15,NA,TRBJ2-1,TGTGCCAGCTCACTCTGGACAGGAGGGGACAATGAGCAGTTCTTC,CASSLWTGGDNEQFF
TRBV4-1,12,NA,TRBJ2-2,TGCGCCAGCAGCCCGGGTAGCGGGGAGCTGTTTTTT,CASSPGSGELFF
TRBV19,17,TRBD2,TRBJ2-7,TGTGCCAGTAGTATCTTGGGACTAGCGGGAGGGCCCGACGAGCAGTACTTC,CASSILGLAGGPDEQYF
TRBV7-6,19,TRBD2,TRBJ2-1,TGTGCCAGCAGCTCGGGACTAGCGGGGGGTCAGAGCTCCTACAATGAGCAGTTCTTC,CASSSGLAGGQSSYNEQFF
TRBV2,13,TRBD1,TRBJ2-7,TGTGCCAGCAGTGCCGGACAGGGTCGGGGGCAGTACTTC,CASSAGQGRGQYF
TRBV6-1,14,NA,TRBJ2-7,TGTGCCAGCACCTTGACACCGACCTCCTACGAGCAGTACTTC,CASTLTPTSYEQYF
TRBV6-5,13,NA,TRBJ1-3,TGTGCCAGCACTCTCCGGGCTGGAAACACCATATATTTT,CASTLRAGNTIYF
TRBV7-9,15,NA,TRBJ2-3,TGTGCCGAAGGTTCAGGGGAAGAGAGCACAGATACGCAGTATTTT,CAEGSGEESTDTQYF